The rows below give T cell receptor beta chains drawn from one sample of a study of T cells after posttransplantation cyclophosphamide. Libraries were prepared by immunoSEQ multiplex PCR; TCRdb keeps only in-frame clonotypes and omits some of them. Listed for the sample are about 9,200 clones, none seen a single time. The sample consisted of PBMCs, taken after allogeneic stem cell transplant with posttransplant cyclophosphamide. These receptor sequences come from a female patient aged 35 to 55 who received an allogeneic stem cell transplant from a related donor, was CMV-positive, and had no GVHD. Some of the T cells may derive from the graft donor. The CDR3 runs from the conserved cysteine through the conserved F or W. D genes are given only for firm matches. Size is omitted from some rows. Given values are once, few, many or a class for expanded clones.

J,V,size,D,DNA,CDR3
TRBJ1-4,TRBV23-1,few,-,TGCGCCAGCACTTCCCCCGCCGCCGTAGCAACTAATGAAAAACTGTTTTTT,CASTSPAAVATNEKLFF
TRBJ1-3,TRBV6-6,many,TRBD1,TGTGCCAGCAGTTCCCAGGGGGGCTCTGGAAACACCATATATTTT,CASSSQGGSGNTIYF
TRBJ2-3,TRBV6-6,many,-,TGTGCCAGCCGATCAGAGATTAGCACAGATACGCAGTATTTT,CASRSEISTDTQYF
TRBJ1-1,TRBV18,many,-,TGTGCCAGCTCACCTCTCGGTTCGACTTCTAACACTGAAGCTTTCTTT,CASSPLGSTSNTEAFF
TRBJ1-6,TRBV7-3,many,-,TGTGCCAGCAGCCAGGTGGGGGGGAGCTCACCCCTCCACTTT,CASSQVGGSSPLHF
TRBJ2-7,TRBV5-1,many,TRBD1,TGCGCCAGCAGCTTGCAGGGGGCAAACTACGAGCAGTACTTC,CASSLQGANYEQYF
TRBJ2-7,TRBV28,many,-,TGTGCCAGCAGTCAGGTCCAGGGAATTGGCGAGCAGTACTTC,CASSQVQGIGEQYF
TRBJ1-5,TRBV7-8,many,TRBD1,TGTGCCAGCAGCCCTGGGACAGGGAATCAGCCCCAGCATTTT,CASSPGTGNQPQHF
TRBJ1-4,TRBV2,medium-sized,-,TGTGCCAGCAGTACTAACAGGGATGGTGAAAAACTGTTTTTT,CASSTNRDGEKLFF
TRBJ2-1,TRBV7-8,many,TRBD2,TGTGCCAGCACCATTTTATCTAGCGGGGGGGAGGAGGAGCAGTTCTTC,CASTILSSGGEEEQFF
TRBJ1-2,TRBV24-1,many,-,TGTGCCACCAGTGATCCACGTTCAGACTACACCTTC,CATSDPRSDYTF
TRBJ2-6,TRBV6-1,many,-,TGTGCCAGCAGTGACAGGGTACTCCCCTCTGGGGCCAACGTCCTGACTTTC,CASSDRVLPSGANVLTF
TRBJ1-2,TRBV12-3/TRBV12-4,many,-,TGTGCCAGCAGTCCCCTAGTCGTCTATGGCTACACCTTC,CASSPLVVYGYTF
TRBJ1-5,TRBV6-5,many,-,TGTGCCAGCGGGCGGGGCAATCAGCCCCAGCATTTT,CASGRGNQPQHF
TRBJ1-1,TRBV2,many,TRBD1,TGTGCCAGCAGTGGACACAGGGGGCGAATCACTGAAGCTTTCTTT,CASSGHRGRITEAFF
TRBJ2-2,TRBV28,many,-,TGTGCCAGCAGACGCTACCCCCGGGGATCGAACACCGGGGAGCTGTTTTTT,CASRRYPRGSNTGELFF
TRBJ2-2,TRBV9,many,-,TGTGCCAGCAGCCCAGCAGCAGGGGCGGGGGAGCTGTTTTTT,CASSPAAGAGELFF
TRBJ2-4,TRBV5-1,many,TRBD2,TGCGCCAGCAGCGGCGGACTAGCGGGGAATAAAAACATTCAGTACTTC,CASSGGLAGNKNIQYF
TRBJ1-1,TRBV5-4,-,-,TGTGCCAGCAGCTCCCGACAGTTAAGGAACACTGAAGCTTTCTTT,CASSSRQLRNTEAFF
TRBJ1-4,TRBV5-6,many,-,TGTGCCAGCAGCTTGTTAAGGGGAAGGGAATATGAAAAACTGTTTTTT,CASSLLRGREYEKLFF
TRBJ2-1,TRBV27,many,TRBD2,TGTGCCACCTGGGGGGGTGAGCAGTTCTTC,CATWGGEQFF
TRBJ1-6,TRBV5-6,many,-,TGTGCCAGCAGCTTGAAGGGTGGCAACTCCTATAATTCACCCCTCCACTTT,CASSLKGGNSYNSPLHF
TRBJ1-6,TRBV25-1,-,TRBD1,TGTGCCAGCAGTGAAACCGGGACAGTTTATAATTCACCCCTCCACTTT,CASSETGTVYNSPLHF
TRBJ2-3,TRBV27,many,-,TGTGCCAGCATAGGGGGGGGGCGGAATACGCAGTATTTT,CASIGGGRNTQYF
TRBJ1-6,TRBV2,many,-,TGTGCCAGCAGTGCCACAGGGCTATTAGATTCACCCCTCCACTTT,CASSATGLLDSPLHF
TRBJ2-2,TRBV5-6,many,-,TGTGCCAGCAGCTTAAGGGACAAGAACACCGGGGAGCTGTTTTTT,CASSLRDKNTGELFF
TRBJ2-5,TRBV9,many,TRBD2,TGTGCCAGCAGCGTAGTGGCTAGCGGGGGCCAAGAGACCCAGTACTTC,CASSVVASGGQETQYF
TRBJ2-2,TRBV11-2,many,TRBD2,TGTGCCAGCAAAACCGGGACTAGCGGGGGGAACACCGGGGAGCTGTTTTTT,CASKTGTSGGNTGELFF
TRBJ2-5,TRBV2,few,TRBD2,TGTGCCAGCAGGGGACCGGGACTACTCCAAGAGACCCAGTACTTC,CASRGPGLLQETQYF
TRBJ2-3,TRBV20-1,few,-,TGCAGTGCTAGGTCGTCAGATACGCAGTATTTT,CSARSSDTQYF
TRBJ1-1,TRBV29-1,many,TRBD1,TGCAGCGTTGTGGACAGGGGCAAAGCTTTCTTT,CSVVDRGKAFF
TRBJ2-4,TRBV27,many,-,TGTGCCAGCAGTTTATCGGGGGGATCCAAAAACATTCAGTACTTC,CASSLSGGSKNIQYF
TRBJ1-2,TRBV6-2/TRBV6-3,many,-,TGTGCCAGCAGTTACGACGAGGGGACTTACCTCTATGGCTACACCTTC,CASSYDEGTYLYGYTF
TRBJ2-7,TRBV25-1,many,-,TGTGCCAGCAGTGCGGACAGTTCCTACGAGCAGTACTTC,CASSADSSYEQYF
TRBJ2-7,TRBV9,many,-,TGTGCCATTAGTTTCAAACAGGAGACGGCATACGAGCAGTACTTC,CAISFKQETAYEQYF
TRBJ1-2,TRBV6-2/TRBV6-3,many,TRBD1,TGTGCCAGCTCGAATCGGACAGGGCCTAACTATGGCTACACCTTC,CASSNRTGPNYGYTF
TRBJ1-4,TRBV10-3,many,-,TGTGCCATCAGTGATCGTGAAAAACTGTTTTTT,CAISDREKLFF
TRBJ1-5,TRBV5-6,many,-,TGTGCCAGCAGCTTGATCGGGGGGAATCAGCCCCAGCATTTT,CASSLIGGNQPQHF
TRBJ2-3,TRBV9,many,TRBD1,TGTGCCAGCAGCGTAGAACAGGGGGTAGATACGCAGTATTTT,CASSVEQGVDTQYF
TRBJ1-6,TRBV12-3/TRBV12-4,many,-,TGTGCCAGCAGTTTACCAGGTCGTAATTCACCCCTCCACTTT,CASSLPGRNSPLHF
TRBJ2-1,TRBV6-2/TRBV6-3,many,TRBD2,TGTGCCAGCAGGCCGGGACTAGCGGATAACAATGAGCAGTTCTTC,CASRPGLADNNEQFF
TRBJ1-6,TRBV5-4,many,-,TGTGCCAGCAGCTTGGAGCAGGGCTATAATTCACCCCTCCACTTT,CASSLEQGYNSPLHF
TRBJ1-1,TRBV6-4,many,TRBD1,TGTGCCAGCAGCCCAGAGACAGGGAGGGCTACTGAAGCTTTCTTT,CASSPETGRATEAFF
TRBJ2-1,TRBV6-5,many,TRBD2,TGTGCCAGCAGTGGACTAGGACACACCGATGAGCAGTTCTTC,CASSGLGHTDEQFF
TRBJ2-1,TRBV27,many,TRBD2,TGTGCCAGCAGTTTTCTCCGGACTAGCGGGGAGCACAATGAGCAGTTCTTC,CASSFLRTSGEHNEQFF
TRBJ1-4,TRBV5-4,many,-,TGTGCCAGCAGCTCCTTAGGGGAAGGGGATGAAAAACTGTTTTTT,CASSSLGEGDEKLFF
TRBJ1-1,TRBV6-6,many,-,TGTGCCACCACAGGGAACACTGAAGCTTTCTTT,CATTGNTEAFF
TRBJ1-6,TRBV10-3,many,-,TGTGCCATCAGGGCCGGGACACCTAATTCACCCCTCCACTTT,CAIRAGTPNSPLHF
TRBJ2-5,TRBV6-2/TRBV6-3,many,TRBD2,TGTGCCAGCAGTTACACTAGCGGGGGGATGTATGAGACCCAGTACTTC,CASSYTSGGMYETQYF
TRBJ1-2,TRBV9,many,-,TGTGCCAGCAGCGCTGCAACAGGGAACTATGGCTACACCTTC,CASSAATGNYGYTF
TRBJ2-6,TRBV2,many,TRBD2,TGTGCCAGCAGTGAAGATGGAGGACTAGGCTCTGGGGCCAACGTCCTGACTTTC,CASSEDGGLGSGANVLTF
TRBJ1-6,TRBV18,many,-,TGTGCCAGCTCACCTCAGGATTCACCCCTCCACTTT,CASSPQDSPLHF
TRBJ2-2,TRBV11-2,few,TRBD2,TGTGCCAGCAGCTTCCCTAGCGGGGGGTACCTTCACACCGGGGAGCTGTTTTTT,CASSFPSGGYLHTGELFF
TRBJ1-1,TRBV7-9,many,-,TGTGCCAGCAGCGTTGACAGACCGAACACTGAAGCTTTCTTT,CASSVDRPNTEAFF
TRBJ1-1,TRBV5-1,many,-,TGCGCCAGCAGCCAGGGAGGACAGCCCCCTGAAGCTTTCTTT,CASSQGGQPPEAFF
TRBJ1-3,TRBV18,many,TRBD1,TGTGCCAGCTCACTAAGGGGACAGCGCTCTGGAAACACCATATATTTT,CASSLRGQRSGNTIYF
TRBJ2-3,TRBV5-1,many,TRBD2,TGCGCCAGCAGCTCAGGGACTAGCGCGGGCCCAGGTACGCAGTATTTT,CASSSGTSAGPGTQYF